The table lists the clone carrying this T cell receptor (beta chain) with many counts. The antigen remains undetermined. Between the trimmed V and J ends, which lost 0 bases and 5 bases, there was a span of 8 bases. The CDR3 loop spans 14 amino acids. Germline-derived CDR1 and CDR2 are SNHLY and FYNNEI. Investigators prepared the TCR beta libraries by applying iRepertoire HTBI primers and Arm-PCR of CDR3 regions. TCRdb processed the multiplex PCR reads anew with MiXCR; each CDR3 protein has one entry. The data contain about 460,000 distinct CDR3 sequences, 12% to 15% of them singletons. This record belongs to a study of regulatory T cells in long-lasting Graves disease. Noted time point: newly diagnosed GD, antithyroid drugs for less than 3 months. PBMC RNA served as the TCR library source. Notes on the study in general: Favored gene segments in persistent disease were TRBV28, TRBJ1-2 and TRBJ2-5.

The sample also formed part of further work on T cells in Graves' hyperthyroidism and ophthalmopathy. That study reports: Most clonotypes that expanded in the thyroid above 0.001 also showed up in blood.

J is TRBJ2-1 and V is TRBV2, with no clear D. Sample: peripheral blood mononuclear cells (PBMCs), taken at new diagnosis, from a patient treated with antithyroid drugs. The receptor comes from a woman aged 45-65 years with Graves disease. As DNA, the CDR3 is TGTGCCAGCAGTGAAGCGCTTGGGGACAATGAGCAGTTCTTC. It translates to CASSEALGDNEQFF.